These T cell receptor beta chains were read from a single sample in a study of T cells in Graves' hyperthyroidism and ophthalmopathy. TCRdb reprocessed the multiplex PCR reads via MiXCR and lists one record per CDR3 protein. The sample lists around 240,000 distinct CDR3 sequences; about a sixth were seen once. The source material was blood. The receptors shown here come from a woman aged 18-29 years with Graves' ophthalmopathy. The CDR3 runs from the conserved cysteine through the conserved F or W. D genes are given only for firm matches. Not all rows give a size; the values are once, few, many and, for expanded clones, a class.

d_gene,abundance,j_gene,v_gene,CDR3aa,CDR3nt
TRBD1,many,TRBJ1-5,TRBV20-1,CSARGEARGRVNQPQHF,TGCAGTGCTAGAGGCGAGGCCAGGGGGCGAGTCAATCAGCCCCAGCATTTT
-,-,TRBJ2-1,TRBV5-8,CASSQPHRSPYNEQFF,TGTGCCAGCAGCCAGCCCCACAGGTCCCCTTACAATGAGCAGTTCTTC
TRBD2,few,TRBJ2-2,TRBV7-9,CASSSRGGRGTGELFF,TGTGCCAGCAGCTCGCGGGGGGGGCGAGGTACCGGGGAGCTGTTTTTT
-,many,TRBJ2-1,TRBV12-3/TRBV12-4,CASTWSSSGSNEQFF,TGTGCCAGCACCTGGAGCTCCTCCGGTTCCAATGAGCAGTTCTTC
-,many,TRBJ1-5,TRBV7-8,CASSLGGGGEQPQHF,TGTGCCAGCAGCTTAGGCGGTGGGGGGGAACAGCCCCAGCATTTT
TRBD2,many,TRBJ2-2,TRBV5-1,CASSPPGTSGSGELFF,TGCGCCAGCAGCCCACCCGGGACTAGCGGGTCCGGGGAGCTGTTTTTT
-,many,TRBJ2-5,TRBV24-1,CATSDSGETQYF,TGTGCCACCAGTGATTCCGGAGAGACCCAGTACTTC
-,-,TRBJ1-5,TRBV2,CASSAVLGTRNQPQHF,TGTGCCAGCAGTGCCGTTCTAGGGACACGCAATCAGCCCCAGCATTTT
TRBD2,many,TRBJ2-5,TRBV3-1,CASSQLLAGGLETQYF,TGTGCCAGCAGCCAACTACTTGCGGGGGGGCTGGAGACCCAGTACTTC
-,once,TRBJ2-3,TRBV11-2,CASSLARGPLNEQFFGPDTQYF,-
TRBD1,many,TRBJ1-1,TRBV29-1,CSVEPTGTEAFF,TGCAGCGTTGAGCCGACAGGGACTGAAGCTTTCTTT
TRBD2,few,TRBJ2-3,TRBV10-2,CASRKPGLADTTDTQYF,TGCGCCAGCAGAAAACCGGGACTAGCAGATACCACAGATACGCAGTATTTT
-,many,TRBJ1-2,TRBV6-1,CASSETPRTGYTF,TGTGCCAGCAGTGAAACGCCAAGGACTGGCTACACCTTC
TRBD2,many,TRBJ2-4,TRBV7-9,CASSAPGLAGEDAKNIQYF,TGTGCCAGCAGCGCCCCGGGACTAGCGGGGGAGGATGCCAAAAACATTCAGTACTTC
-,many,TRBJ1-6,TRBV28,CASMGGSSYNSPLHF,TGTGCCAGTATGGGGGGGAGCTCCTATAATTCACCCCTCCACTTT
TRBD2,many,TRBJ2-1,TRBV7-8,CASSLVLGGTSEFNEQFF,TGTGCCAGCAGCTTAGTTTTGGGGGGGACTAGCGAATTCAATGAGCAGTTCTTC
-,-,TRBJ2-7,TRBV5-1,CASSASGPAYEQYF,TGCGCCAGCAGCGCGAGCGGGCCAGCCTACGAGCAGTACTTC
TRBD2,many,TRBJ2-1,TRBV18,CASSPLSSGDYNEQFF,TGTGCCAGCTCACCTCTTTCTAGCGGGGACTACAATGAGCAGTTCTTC
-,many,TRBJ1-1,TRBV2,CASSEGRAGMNTEAFF,TGTGCCAGCAGTGAAGGCAGGGCGGGGATGAACACTGAAGCTTTCTTT
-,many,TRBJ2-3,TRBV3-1,CASSHLAIPDTQYF,TGTGCCAGCAGCCATCTAGCGATCCCAGATACGCAGTATTTT
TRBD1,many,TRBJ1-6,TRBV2,CASIGTVNSPLHF,TGTGCCAGCATCGGGACAGTGAATTCACCCCTCCACTTT
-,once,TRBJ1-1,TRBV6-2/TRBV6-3,CASRMGRPDEAFF,TGTGCCAGCCGGATGGGACGGCCGGACGAAGCTTTCTTT
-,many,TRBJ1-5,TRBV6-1,CASTNPPGTQHF,TGTGCCAGCACAAACCCCCCGGGGACCCAGCATTTT
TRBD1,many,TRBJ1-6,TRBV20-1,CSAREWGQQNNSPLHF,TGCAGTGCTAGAGAGTGGGGACAGCAAAATAATTCACCCCTCCACTTT
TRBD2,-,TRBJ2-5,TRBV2,CATSDFAGGQETQYF,TGTGCCACCAGTGATTTCGCGGGAGGGCAAGAGACCCAGTACTTC
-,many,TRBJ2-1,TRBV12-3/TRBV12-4,CASSAALEQFF,TGTGCCAGCAGTGCCGCATTAGAGCAGTTCTTC
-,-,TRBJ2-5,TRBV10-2,CASSAQGETQYF,TGCGCCAGCAGTGCACAGGGTGAGACCCAGTACTTC
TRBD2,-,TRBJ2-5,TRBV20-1,CSATWSSGGIQDTQYF,TGCAGTGCTACCTGGTCTAGCGGGGGGATACAAGATACCCAGTACTTC
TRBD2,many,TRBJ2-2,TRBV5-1,CASSLAGTSYDGELFF,TGCGCCAGCAGCTTGGCCGGGACTAGCTACGACGGGGAGCTGTTTTTT
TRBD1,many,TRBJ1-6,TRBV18,CASSPGTGSSPLHF,TGTGCCAGCTCGCCCGGGACAGGGAGTTCACCCCTCCACTTT
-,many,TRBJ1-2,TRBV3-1,CASSQDATAYTF,TGTGCCAGCAGCCAAGATGCGACAGCCTACACCTTC
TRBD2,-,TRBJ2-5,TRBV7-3,CASSPGTSGGEETQYF,TGTGCCAGCAGCCCAGGGACTAGCGGGGGGGAAGAGACCCAGTACTTC
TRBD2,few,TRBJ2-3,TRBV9,CASSVASTGGSDTQYF,TGTGCCAGCAGCGTAGCGAGTACGGGGGGGTCAGATACGCAGTATTTT
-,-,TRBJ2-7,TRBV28,CASSRRTTAYEQYF,TGTGCCAGCAGCCGTCGGACGACGGCCTACGAGCAGTACTTC
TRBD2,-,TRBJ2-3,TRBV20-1,CSARPYGTSGRHSTDTQYF,TGCAGTGCTAGACCGTATGGGACTAGCGGGAGGCATAGCACAGATACGCAGTATTTT
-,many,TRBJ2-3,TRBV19,CASSSATDTQYF,TGTGCCAGTAGTTCTGCCACAGATACGCAGTATTTT
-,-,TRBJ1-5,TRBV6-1,CASSETASNQPQHF,TGTGCCAGCAGTGAAACAGCTAGCAATCAGCCCCAGCATTTT
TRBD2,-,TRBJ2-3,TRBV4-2,CASSRELAGDSTDTQYF,TGTGCCAGCAGCCGAGAATTAGCGGGAGATAGCACAGATACGCAGTATTTT
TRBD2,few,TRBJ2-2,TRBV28,CASSFWLAGNHGELFF,TGTGCCAGCAGTTTCTGGCTAGCGGGAAATCACGGGGAGCTGTTTTTT
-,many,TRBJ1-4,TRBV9,CASSARGSINEKLFF,TGTGCCAGCAGCGCACGCGGCAGCATTAATGAAAAACTGTTTTTT
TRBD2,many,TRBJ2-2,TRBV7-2,CASSATWASGTGELFF,TGTGCCAGCAGCGCTACTTGGGCTAGCGGAACCGGGGAGCTGTTTTTT
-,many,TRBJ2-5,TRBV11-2,CASSFRETQYF,TGTGCCAGCAGCTTTCGTGAGACCCAGTACTTC
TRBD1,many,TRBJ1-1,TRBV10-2,CASSELVTGPGTEAFF,TGCGCCAGCAGTGAGTTGGTGACAGGGCCAGGCACTGAAGCTTTCTTT
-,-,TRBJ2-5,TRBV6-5,CASSYSGLGDYDQGTQYF,TGTGCCAGCAGTTACTCCGGGCTCGGCGATTATGACCAAGGGACCCAGTACTTC
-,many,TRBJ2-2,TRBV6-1,CASSVQGGAGELFF,TGTGCCAGCAGTGTCCAGGGGGGGGCCGGGGAGCTGTTTTTT
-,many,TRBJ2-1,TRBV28,CASSLRGVFLNEQFF,TGTGCCAGCAGTTTAAGGGGGGTTTTCCTCAATGAGCAGTTCTTC
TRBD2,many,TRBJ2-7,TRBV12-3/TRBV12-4,CASSRGGRPYEQYF,TGTGCCAGCAGCCGGGGGGGGCGCCCCTACGAGCAGTACTTC
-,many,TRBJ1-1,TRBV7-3,CASSSSGRTEAFF,TGTGCCAGCAGCTCTTCAGGGAGGACTGAAGCTTTCTTT
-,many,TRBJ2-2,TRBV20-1,CSARNPAGFTGELFF,TGCAGTGCTAGAAATCCGGCGGGATTTACCGGGGAGCTGTTTTTT
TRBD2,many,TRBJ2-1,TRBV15,CATSARLAEPPNEQFF,TGTGCCACCAGCGCAAGACTAGCGGAGCCTCCCAATGAGCAGTTCTTC
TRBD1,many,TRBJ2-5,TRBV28,CASRLTGGWETQYF,TGTGCCAGCAGATTAACAGGGGGCTGGGAGACCCAGTACTTC
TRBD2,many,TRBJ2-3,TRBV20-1,CSARGGSGGTDTQYF,TGCAGTGCGAGGGGGGGTAGCGGGGGGACAGATACGCAGTATTTT
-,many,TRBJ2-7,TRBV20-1,CSASQGSSHEQYF,TGCAGTGCTAGTCAGGGTTCTTCCCACGAGCAGTACTTC
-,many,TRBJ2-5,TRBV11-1,CASMLGGAQETQYF,TGTGCCAGCATGCTGGGAGGAGCCCAAGAGACCCAGTACTTC
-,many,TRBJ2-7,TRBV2,CASSEALGGVSGPSHEQYF,TGTGCCAGCAGTGAAGCGCTAGGGGGGGTTAGCGGACCCTCGCACGAGCAGTACTTC
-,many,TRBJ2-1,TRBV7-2,CASSFSGRSYNEQFF,TGTGCCAGCAGCTTTAGCGGCCGCTCCTACAATGAGCAGTTCTTC
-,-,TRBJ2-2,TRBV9,CASSVGTADAAGELFF,TGTGCCAGCAGCGTAGGGACAGCCGATGCAGCCGGGGAGCTGTTTTTT
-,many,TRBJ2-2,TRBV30,CAWSPGNTGELFF,TGTGCCTGGAGTCCGGGTAACACCGGGGAGCTGTTTTTT
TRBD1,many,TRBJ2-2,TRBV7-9,CASSPDRGQNTGELFF,TGTGCCAGCAGCCCCGACAGGGGTCAGAACACCGGGGAGCTGTTTTTT
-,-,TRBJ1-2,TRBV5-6,CASSLGIRGEYGYTF,TGTGCCAGCAGCTTGGGAATCAGGGGCGAGTATGGCTACACCTTC